This is a list of T cell receptor beta chains from one sample in a study of T cells after yellow fever vaccination. TCRdb fed the 5' RACE reads into MiXCR, producing one record per CDR3 protein. The sample lists 500,000 to 650,000 distinct CDR3 sequences, 10% to 15% occurring once. Here the sequenced sample was PBMCs, taken on the day of the yellow fever booster vaccination. The receptors were sampled from a young man who received the YFV17D yellow fever vaccine. The CDR3 runs from the conserved cysteine through the conserved F or W. D genes are given only for firm matches. Where a row states a size, it is once, few, many or the class of an expanded clone; other rows omit it.

J | D | size | V | CDR3 | DNA
TRBJ2-1 | NA | NA | TRBV7-3 | CASSFQPVRVDYNEQFF | TGTGCCAGCAGCTTTCAGCCGGTACGGGTGGACTACAATGAGCAGTTCTTC
TRBJ2-7 | NA | few | TRBV27 | CASSYTAGDTYEQYF | TGTGCCAGCAGTTACACGGCGGGGGACACCTACGAGCAGTACTTC
TRBJ2-1 | NA | few | TRBV5-6 | CASSYYRATVYNEQFF | TGTGCCAGCAGCTACTACAGGGCAACCGTCTACAATGAGCAGTTCTTC
TRBJ2-3 | NA | NA | TRBV25-1 | CASSGTGKRTDTQYF | TGTGCCAGCAGTGGAACAGGGAAGAGAACAGATACGCAGTATTTT
TRBJ2-5 | TRBD1 | NA | TRBV27 | CDRQGETQYF | TGTGACAGACAGGGAGAGACCCAGTACTTC
TRBJ1-1 | TRBD1 | few | TRBV20-1 | CSATGQGVGAFF | TGCAGTGCTACAGGACAGGGAGTAGGAGCTTTCTTT
TRBJ2-7 | NA | few | TRBV15 | CATSRGPGRDEQYF | TGTGCCACCAGCCGAGGCCCCGGACGGGACGAGCAGTACTTC
TRBJ2-7 | NA | NA | TRBV20-1 | CSGRQTTQGEQYF | TGCAGTGGTCGGCAGACGACACAAGGCGAGCAGTACTTC
TRBJ2-3 | NA | few | TRBV23-1 | CASSRRRECTDTQYF | TGCGCCAGCAGTCGAAGGAGGGAATGCACAGATACGCAGTATTTT
TRBJ2-7 | TRBD2 | NA | TRBV20-1 | CSAQGTSGKTYEQYF | TGCAGTGCTCAGGGCACTAGCGGGAAGACCTACGAGCAGTACTTC
TRBJ2-2 | NA | NA | TRBV10-3 | CAISEPRTRGELFF | TGTGCCATCAGTGAGCCCCGGACCCGAGGGGAGCTGTTTTTT
TRBJ2-5 | NA | few | TRBV7-9 | CASSLYVLAQETQYF | TGTGCCAGCAGCTTATACGTCCTAGCCCAAGAGACCCAGTACTTC
TRBJ1-5 | NA | NA | TRBV6-2/TRBV6-3 | CASSYMYSNQPQHF | TGTGCCAGCAGTTATATGTATAGCAATCAGCCCCAGCATTTT
TRBJ2-7 | TRBD2 | NA | TRBV20-1 | CSARGSGGSYEQYF | TGCAGTGCTAGAGGTAGCGGGGGTTCCTACGAGCAGTACTTC
TRBJ2-3 | NA | few | TRBV4-3 | CASSQENPSTDTQYF | TGCGCCAGCAGCCAAGAGAACCCAAGCACAGATACGCAGTATTTT
TRBJ2-7 | TRBD2 | NA | TRBV12-3/TRBV12-4 | CASSQSSGSYEQYF | TGTGCCAGCAGTCAGAGTAGCGGGAGCTACGAGCAGTACTTC
TRBJ1-2 | TRBD1 | NA | TRBV7-8 | CASSFPRGQDYDGYTF | TGTGCCAGCAGCTTCCCCCGGGGACAGGACTATGATGGCTACACCTTC
TRBJ2-7 | TRBD2 | few | TRBV20-1 | CSATSGRRSSYEQYF | TGCAGTGCTACTAGCGGGAGGCGTAGCTCCTACGAGCAGTACTTC
TRBJ1-1 | NA | many | TRBV2 | CASSEALSDTEAFF | TGTGCCAGCAGTGAAGCGCTAAGTGACACTGAAGCTTTCTTT
TRBJ2-5 | NA | NA | TRBV29-1 | CSAHGGEETQYF | TGCAGCGCCCATGGGGGCGAAGAGACCCAGTACTTC
TRBJ2-1 | NA | few | TRBV15 | CATSRLGGTSYNEQFF | TGTGCCACCAGCAGACTGGGGGGAACCTCCTACAATGAGCAGTTCTTC
TRBJ2-3 | TRBD2 | few | TRBV7-9 | CASSLGQGTRLGDTQYF | TGTGCCAGCAGCTTAGGGCAAGGGACTAGGCTCGGAGATACGCAGTATTTT
TRBJ2-1 | NA | many | TRBV20-1 | CSAGVEQFF | TGCAGCGCTGGGGTTGAGCAGTTCTTC
TRBJ2-7 | TRBD1 | NA | TRBV7-8 | CASSLETSGTATSYEQYF | TGTGCCAGCAGCTTAGAGACTTCGGGGACAGCCACCTCCTACGAGCAGTACTTC